This is a list of T cell receptor beta chains from one sample in a study of blood T cell repertoires in COVID-19. Profiling relied on immunoSEQ multiplex PCR, and the TCRdb table lists in-frame clones only, not all of them. This sample has more than 95,000 clones; 80% to 90% occur once, and the top ten carry 4.5% to 5.5%. Sequenced sample: peripheral blood. The receptor set was obtained from a man in his fifties or sixties with acute or convalescent COVID-19. CDR3s include the opening cysteine and the closing phenylalanine or tryptophan. A D gene is named only where the DNA matches it firmly. Where a row states a size, it is once, few, many or the class of an expanded clone; other rows omit it.

clone size: NA
D gene: TRBD2
V gene: TRBV5-6
J gene: TRBJ2-1
CDR3 protein: CASGLAGASYNEQFF
CDR3 DNA: TGTGCCAGCGGACTAGCGGGGGCCTCCTACAATGAGCAGTTCTTC

clone size: once
D gene: TRBD2
V gene: TRBV10-1
J gene: TRBJ2-5
CDR3 protein: CASSESGGGGQETQYF
CDR3 DNA: TGCGCCAGCAGTGAGTCGGGCGGGGGGGGTCAAGAGACCCAGTACTTC

clone size: few
D gene: NA
V gene: TRBV7-3
J gene: TRBJ2-1
CDR3 protein: CASSSGRGAGHEQFF
CDR3 DNA: TGTGCCAGCAGCTCCGGACGCGGGGCGGGTCATGAGCAGTTCTTC

clone size: few
D gene: NA
V gene: TRBV7-2
J gene: TRBJ2-5
CDR3 protein: CASSLRTEETQYF
CDR3 DNA: TGTGCCAGCAGTCTTAGAACGGAAGAGACCCAGTACTTC

clone size: NA
D gene: NA
V gene: TRBV19
J gene: TRBJ2-2
CDR3 protein: CASRGQTGVGELFF
CDR3 DNA: TGTGCCAGTAGGGGACAGACGGGAGTCGGGGAGCTGTTTTTT

clone size: NA
D gene: TRBD1
V gene: TRBV4-3
J gene: TRBJ1-1
CDR3 protein: CASSQGPRGRDDEAFF
CDR3 DNA: TGCGCCAGCAGCCAAGGCCCCAGGGGGCGTGACGATGAAGCTTTCTTT

clone size: NA
D gene: NA
V gene: TRBV5-6
J gene: TRBJ2-3
CDR3 protein: CASSFRQAITYTDTQYF
CDR3 DNA: TGTGCCAGCAGCTTTCGACAGGCGATAACTTACACAGATACGCAGTATTTT

clone size: NA
D gene: NA
V gene: TRBV6-5
J gene: TRBJ2-5
CDR3 protein: CASSYMGTQYF
CDR3 DNA: TGTGCCAGCAGTTACATGGGCACCCAGTACTTC

clone size: NA
D gene: TRBD1
V gene: TRBV5-1
J gene: TRBJ1-3
CDR3 protein: CASSSGPQGGGGNTIYF
CDR3 DNA: TGCGCCAGCAGCTCCGGTCCTCAGGGGGGAGGAGGAAACACCATATATTTT

clone size: NA
D gene: NA
V gene: TRBV5-1
J gene: TRBJ1-5
CDR3 protein: CASSLIAGLGQPQHF
CDR3 DNA: TGCGCCAGCAGCTTGATTGCAGGGTTGGGGCAGCCCCAGCATTTT

clone size: NA
D gene: NA
V gene: TRBV11-1
J gene: TRBJ2-7
CDR3 protein: CASSLPRSSYEQYF
CDR3 DNA: TGTGCCAGCAGCTTACCAAGGAGCTCCTACGAGCAGTACTTC

clone size: NA
D gene: NA
V gene: TRBV7-9
J gene: TRBJ1-1
CDR3 protein: CASSLAPSGTEAFF
CDR3 DNA: TGTGCCAGCAGCTTAGCGCCATCAGGGACTGAAGCTTTCTTT

clone size: NA
D gene: TRBD1
V gene: TRBV29-1
J gene: TRBJ2-1
CDR3 protein: CSVGDRQGASNEQFF
CDR3 DNA: TGCAGCGTTGGGGACAGACAGGGGGCTAGTAATGAGCAGTTCTTC

clone size: NA
D gene: NA
V gene: TRBV3-1/TRBV3-2
J gene: TRBJ1-5
CDR3 protein: CASSLGPGFVQPQHF
CDR3 DNA: TGTGCCAGCAGCCTCGGCCCGGGTTTTGTTCAGCCCCAGCATTTT

clone size: few
D gene: NA
V gene: TRBV7-6
J gene: TRBJ2-1
CDR3 protein: CASSHTSGTYNEQFF
CDR3 DNA: TGTGCCAGCAGTCATACTTCAGGGACTTACAATGAGCAGTTCTTC

clone size: NA
D gene: TRBD1
V gene: TRBV5-1
J gene: TRBJ2-3
CDR3 protein: CASSFSPGTAGTDTQYF
CDR3 DNA: TGCGCCAGCAGCTTCAGCCCCGGGACAGCCGGGACAGATACGCAGTATTTT

clone size: NA
D gene: NA
V gene: TRBV3-1/TRBV3-2
J gene: TRBJ1-1
CDR3 protein: CASSWDNNEAFF
CDR3 DNA: TGTGCCAGCAGCTGGGACAATAATGAAGCTTTCTTT

clone size: NA
D gene: TRBD1
V gene: TRBV5-1
J gene: TRBJ2-5
CDR3 protein: CASSSGTGQETQYF
CDR3 DNA: TGCGCCAGCTCCTCCGGGACAGGACAAGAGACCCAGTACTTC

clone size: once
D gene: TRBD1
V gene: TRBV3-1/TRBV3-2
J gene: TRBJ2-7
CDR3 protein: CASCFSSGTGVYEQYF
CDR3 DNA: TGTGCCAGTTGCTTCTCTTCCGGGACAGGGGTCTACGAGCAGTACTTC

clone size: NA
D gene: TRBD1
V gene: TRBV7-3
J gene: TRBJ1-1
CDR3 protein: CASSPGGAGGPEAFF
CDR3 DNA: TGTGCCAGCAGCCCAGGGGGCGCAGGGGGCCCTGAAGCTTTCTTT

clone size: NA
D gene: NA
V gene: TRBV6-1
J gene: TRBJ2-7
CDR3 protein: CASSEVFTGKGYEQYF
CDR3 DNA: TGTGCCAGCAGTGAAGTTTTCACAGGGAAGGGCTACGAGCAGTACTTC

clone size: NA
D gene: NA
V gene: TRBV28
J gene: TRBJ2-7
CDR3 protein: CASSLISPSYEQYF
CDR3 DNA: TGTGCCAGCAGTTTAATATCCCCCTCCTACGAGCAGTACTTC

clone size: NA
D gene: NA
V gene: TRBV4-1
J gene: TRBJ1-4
CDR3 protein: CASSQDPGLLNEKLFF
CDR3 DNA: TGCGCCAGCAGCCAAGATCCGGGACTGCTAAATGAAAAACTGTTTTTT

clone size: NA
D gene: NA
V gene: TRBV5-1
J gene: TRBJ2-7
CDR3 protein: CASSPPAYEQYF
CDR3 DNA: TGCGCCAGCAGCCCCCCGGCCTACGAGCAGTACTTC

clone size: once
D gene: TRBD1
V gene: TRBV7-2
J gene: TRBJ1-2
CDR3 protein: CASLQGGGYGYTF
CDR3 DNA: TGTGCCAGCCTACAGGGGGGCGGCTATGGCTACACCTTC

clone size: NA
D gene: NA
V gene: TRBV19
J gene: TRBJ2-5
CDR3 protein: CASSMRVGNGETQYF
CDR3 DNA: TGTGCCAGTAGTATGAGGGTTGGGAATGGAGAGACCCAGTACTTC

clone size: NA
D gene: NA
V gene: TRBV2
J gene: TRBJ1-1
CDR3 protein: CASRDSRMNTEAFF
CDR3 DNA: TGTGCCAGCAGAGACAGCAGGATGAACACTGAAGCTTTCTTT

clone size: NA
D gene: NA
V gene: TRBV9
J gene: TRBJ1-3
CDR3 protein: CASSVDRSGNTIYF
CDR3 DNA: TGTGCCAGCAGCGTAGACAGGTCTGGAAACACCATATATTTT

clone size: NA
D gene: NA
V gene: TRBV12-3/TRBV12-4
J gene: TRBJ2-2
CDR3 protein: CASSFQGSGELFF
CDR3 DNA: TGTGCCAGCAGTTTTCAGGGGAGCGGGGAGCTGTTTTTT

clone size: NA
D gene: NA
V gene: TRBV5-1
J gene: TRBJ2-1
CDR3 protein: CASSLPGSSYNEQFF
CDR3 DNA: TGCGCCAGCAGCTTACCGGGAAGCTCCTACAATGAGCAGTTCTTC

clone size: NA
D gene: NA
V gene: TRBV7-6
J gene: TRBJ2-7
CDR3 protein: CASSLALDGGYEQYF
CDR3 DNA: TGTGCCAGCAGCTTAGCACTCGACGGGGGATACGAGCAGTACTTC

clone size: NA
D gene: TRBD1
V gene: TRBV30
J gene: TRBJ1-2
CDR3 protein: CAWSFQDRGAGGYTF
CDR3 DNA: TGTGCCTGGAGTTTCCAGGACAGGGGGGCGGGGGGCTACACCTTC

clone size: NA
D gene: TRBD2
V gene: TRBV6-6
J gene: TRBJ2-1
CDR3 protein: CASSYGGLAAYNEQFF
CDR3 DNA: TGTGCCAGCAGTTACGGGGGACTAGCGGCCTACAATGAGCAGTTCTTC

clone size: NA
D gene: TRBD1
V gene: TRBV11-3
J gene: TRBJ2-1
CDR3 protein: CASSLLTTGTEQFF
CDR3 DNA: TGTGCCAGCAGCTTACTTACGACAGGGACCGAGCAGTTCTTC

clone size: once
D gene: TRBD1
V gene: TRBV30
J gene: TRBJ1-6
CDR3 protein: CAWRLSGQGIHSPLHF
CDR3 DNA: TGTGCCTGGAGGTTATCCGGACAGGGAATTCATTCACCCCTCCACTTT

clone size: NA
D gene: TRBD2
V gene: TRBV18
J gene: TRBJ2-5
CDR3 protein: CASSPGDYRGEAQYF
CDR3 DNA: TGTGCCAGCTCACCCGGGGACTACCGCGGGGAGGCCCAGTACTTC

clone size: once
D gene: NA
V gene: TRBV12-3/TRBV12-4
J gene: TRBJ1-5
CDR3 protein: CASSPSWNQPQHF
CDR3 DNA: TGTGCCAGCAGCCCGAGTTGGAATCAGCCCCAGCATTTT

clone size: NA
D gene: TRBD2
V gene: TRBV7-7
J gene: TRBJ2-3
CDR3 protein: CASSSGTSGSNSNTQYF
CDR3 DNA: TGTGCTAGCAGCTCGGGGACTAGCGGGAGTAATTCGAATACGCAGTATTTT

clone size: NA
D gene: NA
V gene: TRBV10-1
J gene: TRBJ1-5
CDR3 protein: CASSEVRPQHF
CDR3 DNA: TGCGCCAGCAGTGAGGTTAGGCCCCAGCATTTT

clone size: NA
D gene: TRBD2
V gene: TRBV5-4
J gene: TRBJ2-2
CDR3 protein: CASSAIAGDTGELFF
CDR3 DNA: TGTGCCAGCAGCGCGATAGCGGGAGACACCGGGGAGCTGTTTTTT

clone size: once
D gene: TRBD1
V gene: TRBV18
J gene: TRBJ2-7
CDR3 protein: CASSPTGASTAEQYF
CDR3 DNA: TGTGCCAGCTCACCGACAGGGGCCTCTACGGCGGAGCAGTACTTC

clone size: few
D gene: TRBD1
V gene: TRBV18
J gene: TRBJ2-7
CDR3 protein: CASSPQGARSGEQYF
CDR3 DNA: TGTGCCAGCTCACCACAGGGGGCAAGAAGTGGCGAGCAGTACTTC

clone size: NA
D gene: TRBD1
V gene: TRBV5-1
J gene: TRBJ1-2
CDR3 protein: CASSPGQGGANYGYTF
CDR3 DNA: TGCGCCAGCAGCCCGGGACAGGGTGGCGCTAACTATGGCTACACCTTC

clone size: once
D gene: NA
V gene: TRBV5-8
J gene: TRBJ1-5
CDR3 protein: CASSRGEGPNQPQHF
CDR3 DNA: TGTGCCAGCAGCCGCGGGGAGGGCCCGAATCAGCCCCAGCATTTT

clone size: NA
D gene: NA
V gene: TRBV19
J gene: TRBJ1-2
CDR3 protein: CASSIAGQGSDGYTF
CDR3 DNA: TGTGCCAGTAGTATAGCGGGGCAGGGGAGCGACGGCTACACCTTC

clone size: once
D gene: TRBD1
V gene: TRBV27
J gene: TRBJ1-5
CDR3 protein: CASSNRGQPQHF
CDR3 DNA: TGTGCCAGCAGTAACAGGGGCCAGCCCCAGCATTTT